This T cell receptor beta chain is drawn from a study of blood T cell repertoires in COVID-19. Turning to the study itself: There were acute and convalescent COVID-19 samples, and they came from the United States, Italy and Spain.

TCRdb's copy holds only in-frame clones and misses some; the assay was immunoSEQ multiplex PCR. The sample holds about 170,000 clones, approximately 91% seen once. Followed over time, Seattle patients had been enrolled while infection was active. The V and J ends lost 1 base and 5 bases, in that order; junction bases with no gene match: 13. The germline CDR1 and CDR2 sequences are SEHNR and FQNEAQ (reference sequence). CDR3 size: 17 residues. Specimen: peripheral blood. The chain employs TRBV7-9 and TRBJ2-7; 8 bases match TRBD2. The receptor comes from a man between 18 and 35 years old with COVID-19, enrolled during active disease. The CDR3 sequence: CASSLDPVVTSGHEQYF. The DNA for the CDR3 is TGTGCCAGCAGCTTAGATCCTGTAGTAACTAGCGGCCACGAGCAGTACTTC.